This T cell receptor (beta chain) was identified in a study of siplizumab effects on memory and regulatory T cells. Produced via immunoSEQ multiplex PCR; TCRdb's table is partial and in-frame only. This sample has tens of thousands of clones, with around 97% found just once. The CDR3 contains 14 residues. Germline V gives CDR1 SGHTA, CDR2 FQGNSA. V was trimmed by 5 bases and J by 2 bases, leaving 11 bases between them. The chain couples TRBV7-2 to TRBJ2-3; D uncertain. This TCR was recovered from a human donor in good health. Sequenced: naive CD4+ T cells sorted from blood. The CDR3 protein is CASSHGALTDTQYF. CDR3 bases: TGTGCCAGCAGCCACGGCGCTCTCACAGATACGCAGTATTTT.